Listed below are T cell receptor beta chains from one sample, sequenced in a study of post-analysis software for immune sequencing data. TCRdb passed the PCR reads through MiXCR, listing each CDR3 protein once. The repertoire holds roughly 600,000 distinct CDR3 sequences, roughly 47% seen once, with roughly 1.8% in the top ten. What was sequenced was blood. Receptor source: a girl between 10 and 17 years old with multiple sclerosis. The CDR3 runs from the conserved cysteine through the conserved F or W. Each record gives: V gene, clone size, D gene, J gene, CDR3 DNA, CDR3 protein. D genes are given only for firm matches. Only part of the rows carry a size: once, few, many, or a class if the clone is expanded.

V: TRBV3-1; size: NA; D: NA; J: TRBJ1-2; DNA: TGTGCCAGCGGGGGAGGACGTGGCTACACCTTC; CDR3: CASGGGRGYTF
V: TRBV3-1; size: NA; D: TRBD1; J: TRBJ2-1; DNA: TGTGCCAGCAGCCCTGGGACAGGGGGCGCCTACAATGAGCAGTTCTTC; CDR3: CASSPGTGGAYNEQFF
V: TRBV29-1; size: NA; D: NA; J: TRBJ2-3; DNA: TGCAGCGCCCAACCCCGAAGGCCCCACTCGCAGTATTTT; CDR3: CSAQPRRPHSQYF
V: TRBV5-1; size: NA; D: NA; J: TRBJ2-3; DNA: TGCGCCAGCAGCTTGTCTAACTTTAAGGACAGAAGCACAGATACGCAGTATTTT; CDR3: CASSLSNFKDRSTDTQYF
V: TRBV15; size: NA; D: TRBD1; J: TRBJ2-7; DNA: TGTGCCACCAGCAGAAGCCAGACAGGGTTTGGGGCGCAGTACTTC; CDR3: CATSRSQTGFGAQYF
V: TRBV10-3; size: few; D: TRBD2; J: TRBJ2-7; DNA: TGTGCCATCAGTGATCTAGCGGGAGAGTACGAGCAGTACTTC; CDR3: CAISDLAGEYEQYF
V: TRBV5-1; size: few; D: NA; J: TRBJ2-7; DNA: TGCGCCAGCAGCTTGGACAGTGTCGACTCCTACGAGCAGTACTTC; CDR3: CASSLDSVDSYEQYF
V: TRBV27; size: NA; D: NA; J: TRBJ1-6; DNA: TGTGCCAGCAGTTTACAGGCTAATTCACCCCCCCACTTT; CDR3: CASSLQANSPPHF
V: TRBV20-1; size: NA; D: NA; J: TRBJ1-4; DNA: TGCAGTGCTAGAGATTTTCTAAGGACAGCAACTAATGAAAAACTGTTTTTT; CDR3: CSARDFLRTATNEKLFF
V: TRBV10-3; size: few; D: NA; J: TRBJ2-7; DNA: TGTGCCATCAGCCCAGACGGCGGGGACGAGCAGTACTTC; CDR3: CAISPDGGDEQYF
V: TRBV20-1; size: NA; D: TRBD1; J: TRBJ2-3; DNA: TGCAGTGCACAGAGGACAGGGGGTTCCACAGATACGCAGTATTTT; CDR3: CSAQRTGGSTDTQYF
V: TRBV27; size: NA; D: TRBD1; J: TRBJ1-2; DNA: TGTGCCAGCAGTTACAGGGGGCTCGGGGGCTACACCTTC; CDR3: CASSYRGLGGYTF
V: TRBV20-1; size: NA; D: NA; J: TRBJ2-5; DNA: TGCAGTGCTAGAGCTTGGCGCATCCAAGAGACCCAGTACTTC; CDR3: CSARAWRIQETQYF
V: TRBV2; size: NA; D: NA; J: TRBJ1-2; DNA: TGTGCCAGCAGTTCCCTCCAGGATTCCTATGGCTACACCTTC; CDR3: CASSSLQDSYGYTF
V: TRBV4-2; size: NA; D: TRBD2; J: TRBJ2-1; DNA: TGTGCCAGCAGCCATTTCTTAGCGGGAGCCATCGGCGATGAGCAGTTCTTC; CDR3: CASSHFLAGAIGDEQFF
V: TRBV12-3/TRBV12-4; size: NA; D: NA; J: TRBJ1-1; DNA: TGTGCCAGCACCTTCCTGGACACAAACACTGAAGCTTTCTTT; CDR3: CASTFLDTNTEAFF
V: TRBV5-1; size: NA; D: NA; J: TRBJ1-1; DNA: TGCGCCAGCAGCTTGGAAGGGCCACTCGGGGAAGCTTTCTTT; CDR3: CASSLEGPLGEAFF
V: TRBV7-2; size: NA; D: NA; J: TRBJ1-2; DNA: TGTGCCAGCAGCTCACGACCGGGAACTCTATGGGGCTACACCTTC; CDR3: CASSSRPGTLWGYTF
V: TRBV4-2; size: NA; D: NA; J: TRBJ2-5; DNA: TGTGCCAGCAGCCAAGAGCCAAGCCAGGGATACCAAGAGACCCAGTACTTC; CDR3: CASSQEPSQGYQETQYF
V: TRBV6-6; size: few; D: TRBD2; J: TRBJ2-7; DNA: TGTGCCAGCAGTTACGAGACGGGAGGAGCTAACGAGCAGTACTTC; CDR3: CASSYETGGANEQYF
V: TRBV5-1; size: NA; D: NA; J: TRBJ2-7; DNA: TGCGCCAGCAGCTTGGCCCCAGCAACAGGGACCTACGAGCAGTACTTC; CDR3: CASSLAPATGTYEQYF
V: TRBV4-1; size: NA; D: TRBD2; J: TRBJ2-7; DNA: TGCGCCAGCAGCCAAGAGCGGCTAGCGGGTTATCCCCCCTCCTACGAGCAGTACTTC; CDR3: CASSQERLAGYPPSYEQYF
V: TRBV5-6; size: NA; D: NA; J: TRBJ1-1; DNA: TGTGCCAGCAGCTTCGAGTGGGGCCGGAACACTGAAGCTTTCTTT; CDR3: CASSFEWGRNTEAFF
V: TRBV7-2; size: few; D: TRBD2; J: TRBJ2-1; DNA: TGTGCCAGCAGCTCGCCTCTAGCGGGAGGGCCCAATGAGCAGTTCTTC; CDR3: CASSSPLAGGPNEQFF
V: TRBV12-3/TRBV12-4; size: NA; D: TRBD2; J: TRBJ2-1; DNA: TGTGCCAGCAGTAGACTAGCGGGGAGGAGTGAGCAGTTCTTC; CDR3: CASSRLAGRSEQFF
V: TRBV6-4; size: NA; D: TRBD1; J: TRBJ2-5; DNA: TGTGCCAGCAGTACCGGGACAGGGGCTCACAATGAGCAGTACTTC; CDR3: CASSTGTGAHNEQYF
V: TRBV25-1; size: NA; D: NA; J: TRBJ1-5; DNA: TGTGCCGGCAGAGGGTCGGATAGCAATCAGCCCCAGCATTTT; CDR3: CAGRGSDSNQPQHF
V: TRBV10-3; size: few; D: NA; J: TRBJ2-7; DNA: TGTGCCATCAGGCCCGGGGGGCCCTACGAGCAGTACTTC; CDR3: CAIRPGGPYEQYF
V: TRBV12-3/TRBV12-4; size: once; D: NA; J: TRBJ1-3; DNA: TGTGCCAGCAGTTCCTTCCAGTCTTTGCTCACCATATATTTT; CDR3: CASSSFQSLLTIYF
V: TRBV5-1; size: NA; D: NA; J: TRBJ1-1; DNA: TGCGCCAGCAGCTTGCGGCTGTCGAACACTGAAGCTTTCTTT; CDR3: CASSLRLSNTEAFF
V: TRBV20-1; size: NA; D: NA; J: TRBJ2-5; DNA: TGCAGTGCTGGGGGGCGACTGAGGGAGACCCAGTACTTC; CDR3: CSAGGRLRETQYF
V: TRBV11-2; size: few; D: NA; J: TRBJ1-2; DNA: TGTGCCAGCAGCTTAGCGCAGGTTGACTATGGCTACACCTTC; CDR3: CASSLAQVDYGYTF
V: TRBV2; size: NA; D: TRBD2; J: TRBJ2-1; DNA: TGTGCCAGCACCGAAGGGACTAGCGGGAGAATTGAGCAGTTCTTC; CDR3: CASTEGTSGRIEQFF
V: TRBV10-3; size: NA; D: TRBD1; J: TRBJ2-7; DNA: TGTGCCATCAGCGGTGGGACAGGGGACGGGGAGCAGTACTTC; CDR3: CAISGGTGDGEQYF
V: TRBV6-6; size: NA; D: TRBD2; J: TRBJ2-5; DNA: TGTGCCAGCAGACCCGGACTAGCGGGACTCTACAAGCAGTACTTC; CDR3: CASRPGLAGLYKQYF
V: TRBV12-3/TRBV12-4; size: NA; D: NA; J: TRBJ2-5; DNA: TGTGCCAGCAGTTTAGCGCCCACACGACCGGGGGAGACCCAGTACTTC; CDR3: CASSLAPTRPGETQYF
V: TRBV20-1; size: few; D: NA; J: TRBJ1-1; DNA: TGCAGTGCTAGAGGAGAAGAGGGGGGAGACACTGAAGCTTTCTTT; CDR3: CSARGEEGGDTEAFF
V: TRBV12-3/TRBV12-4; size: NA; D: TRBD1; J: TRBJ2-7; DNA: TGTGCCAGCAGTCCTAGACAGGGTCGGGCCCACGAGCAGTACTTC; CDR3: CASSPRQGRAHEQYF
V: TRBV2; size: few; D: NA; J: TRBJ2-7; DNA: TGTGCCAGCATGGGACGCTACGAGCAGTACTTC; CDR3: CASMGRYEQYF
V: TRBV12-3/TRBV12-4; size: NA; D: NA; J: TRBJ1-2; DNA: TGTGCCAGCACCGAAGGGGGGAGCTTGGGCTATGGCTACACCTTC; CDR3: CASTEGGSLGYGYTF
V: TRBV29-1; size: NA; D: NA; J: TRBJ2-3; DNA: TGCAGCGTACTCGACAGCGGTGGGGCAGATACGCAGTATTTT; CDR3: CSVLDSGGADTQYF
V: TRBV27; size: NA; D: NA; J: TRBJ1-2; DNA: TGTGCCAGCAGTTTACGGGTCACGGGCTATGGCTACACCTTC; CDR3: CASSLRVTGYGYTF
V: TRBV29-1; size: NA; D: TRBD1; J: TRBJ1-5; DNA: TGCAGCGTTGGGCAGGGGGAGAGCAATCAGCCCCAGCATTTT; CDR3: CSVGQGESNQPQHF
V: TRBV20-1; size: NA; D: NA; J: TRBJ2-5; DNA: TGCAGTGCTAGAGGAGATAACCAAGAGACCCAGTACTTC; CDR3: CSARGDNQETQYF
V: TRBV6-2/TRBV6-3; size: NA; D: TRBD1; J: TRBJ1-1; DNA: TGTGCCAGCAGTTACGGCAGGGACAGTGAAGCTTTCTTT; CDR3: CASSYGRDSEAFF
V: TRBV4-1; size: few; D: TRBD2; J: TRBJ2-1; DNA: TGCGCCAGCAGCCAGGTGACTAGCGGGGGGTTCGATGAGCAGTTCTTC; CDR3: CASSQVTSGGFDEQFF
V: TRBV12-3/TRBV12-4; size: NA; D: NA; J: TRBJ2-5; DNA: TGTGCCAGCAGTCCAACCAGGGGAGGGACCCAGTACTTC; CDR3: CASSPTRGGTQYF
V: TRBV3-1; size: NA; D: NA; J: TRBJ1-5; DNA: TGTGCCAGCTCGTACGGGGATCAGCCCCAGCATTTT; CDR3: CASSYGDQPQHF
V: TRBV7-9; size: NA; D: NA; J: TRBJ1-1; DNA: TGTGCCAGCAGCCCTGGACAGCTTGAAGCTTTCTTT; CDR3: CASSPGQLEAFF
V: TRBV2; size: few; D: NA; J: TRBJ2-7; DNA: TGTGCCAGCAGTAGCCGGGACGGCGCCTACGAGCAGTACTTC; CDR3: CASSSRDGAYEQYF
V: TRBV4-2; size: NA; D: TRBD2; J: TRBJ2-4; DNA: TGTGCCAGCAGCCAAGAATTTAGCGGGGGGAATGAGCAGTACTTC; CDR3: CASSQEFSGGNEQYF
V: TRBV14; size: NA; D: NA; J: TRBJ1-2; DNA: TGTGCCAGCAGCCCTCTGTCGAACTATGGCTACACCTTC; CDR3: CASSPLSNYGYTF
V: TRBV6-6; size: NA; D: NA; J: TRBJ2-3; DNA: TGTGCCAGCAGTTACTCTGTCATGTCAGATACGCAGTATTTT; CDR3: CASSYSVMSDTQYF
V: TRBV20-1; size: NA; D: TRBD1; J: TRBJ1-6; DNA: TGCAGTGCCCAGAGGGATAACAGGGGGGTGCGGTCACCCCTCCACTTT; CDR3: CSAQRDNRGVRSPLHF